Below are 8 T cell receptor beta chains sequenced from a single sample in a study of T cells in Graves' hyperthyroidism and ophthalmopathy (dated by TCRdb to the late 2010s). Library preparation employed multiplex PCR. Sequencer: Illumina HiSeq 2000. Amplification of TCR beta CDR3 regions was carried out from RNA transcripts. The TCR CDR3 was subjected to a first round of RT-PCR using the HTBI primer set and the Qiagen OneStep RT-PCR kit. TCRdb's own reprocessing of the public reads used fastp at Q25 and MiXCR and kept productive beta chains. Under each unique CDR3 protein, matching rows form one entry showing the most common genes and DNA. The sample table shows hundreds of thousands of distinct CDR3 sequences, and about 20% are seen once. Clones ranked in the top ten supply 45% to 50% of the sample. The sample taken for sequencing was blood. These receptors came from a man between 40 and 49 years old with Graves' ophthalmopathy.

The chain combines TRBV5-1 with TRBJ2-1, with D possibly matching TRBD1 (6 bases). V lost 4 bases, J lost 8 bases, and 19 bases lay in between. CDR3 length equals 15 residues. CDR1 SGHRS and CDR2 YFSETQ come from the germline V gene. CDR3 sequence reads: CASSRSTGLGDEQFF. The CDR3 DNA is TGCGCCAGCAGCCGCTCGACAGGATTAGGCGATGAGCAGTTCTTC.

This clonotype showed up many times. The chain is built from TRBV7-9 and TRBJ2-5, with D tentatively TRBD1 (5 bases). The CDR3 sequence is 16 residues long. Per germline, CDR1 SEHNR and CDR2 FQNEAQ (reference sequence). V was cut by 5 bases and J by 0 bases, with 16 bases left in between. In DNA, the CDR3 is TGTGCCAGCAGCCGAACGGACAAATCCGACCAAGAGACCCAGTACTTC. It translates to CASSRTDKSDQETQYF.

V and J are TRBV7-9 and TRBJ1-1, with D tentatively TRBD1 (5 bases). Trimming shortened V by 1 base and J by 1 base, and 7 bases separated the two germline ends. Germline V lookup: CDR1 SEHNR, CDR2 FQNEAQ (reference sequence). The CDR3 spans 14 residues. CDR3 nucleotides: TGTGCCAGCAGCTTAGAAACAGGGAACACTGAAGCTTTCTTT. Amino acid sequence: CASSLETGNTEAFF.

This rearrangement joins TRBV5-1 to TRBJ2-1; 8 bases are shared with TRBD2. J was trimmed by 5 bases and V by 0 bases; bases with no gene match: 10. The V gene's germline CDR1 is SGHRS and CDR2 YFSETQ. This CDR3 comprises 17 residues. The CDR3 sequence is CASSLATGGRANNEQFF. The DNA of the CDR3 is TGCGCCAGCAGCTTGGCAACGGGAGGGAGGGCAAACAATGAGCAGTTCTTC.

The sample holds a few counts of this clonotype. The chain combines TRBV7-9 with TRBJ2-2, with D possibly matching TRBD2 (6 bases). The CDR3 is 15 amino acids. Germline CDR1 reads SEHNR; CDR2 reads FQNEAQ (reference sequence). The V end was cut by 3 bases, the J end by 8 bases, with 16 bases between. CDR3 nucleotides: TGTGCCAGCAGCTTTACCCTCGGAGGGACTGGGGAGCTGTTTTTT. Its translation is CASSFTLGGTGELFF.

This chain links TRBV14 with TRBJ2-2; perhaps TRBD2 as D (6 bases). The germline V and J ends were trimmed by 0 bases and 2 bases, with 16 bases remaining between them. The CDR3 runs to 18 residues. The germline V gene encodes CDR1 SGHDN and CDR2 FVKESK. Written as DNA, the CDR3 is TGTGCCAGCAGCCAAGATCGGTTCGGGGGAGCTAACACCGGGGAGCTGTTTTTT. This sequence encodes CASSQDRFGGANTGELFF. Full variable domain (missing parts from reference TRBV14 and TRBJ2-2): EAGVTQFPSHSVIEKGQTVTLRCDPISGHDNLYWYRRVMGKEIKFLLHFVKESKQDESGMPNNRFLAERTGGTYSTLKVQPAELEDSGVYFCASSQDRFGGANTGELFFGEGSRLTVL.

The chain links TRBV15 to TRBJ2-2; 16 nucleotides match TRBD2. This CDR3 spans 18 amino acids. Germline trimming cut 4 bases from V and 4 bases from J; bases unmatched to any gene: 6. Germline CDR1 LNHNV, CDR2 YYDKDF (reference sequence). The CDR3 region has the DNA TGTGCCACCAGCAAAGGGACTAGCGGGAGGGCCCGCACCGGGGAGCTGTTTTTT. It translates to CATSKGTSGRARTGELFF. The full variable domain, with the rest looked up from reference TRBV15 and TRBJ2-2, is DAMVIQNPRYQVTQFGKPVTLSCSQTLNHNVMYWYQQKSSQAPKLLFHYYDKDFNNEADTPDNFQSRRPNTSFCFLDIRSPGLGDTAMYLCATSKGTSGRARTGELFFGEGSRLTVL.

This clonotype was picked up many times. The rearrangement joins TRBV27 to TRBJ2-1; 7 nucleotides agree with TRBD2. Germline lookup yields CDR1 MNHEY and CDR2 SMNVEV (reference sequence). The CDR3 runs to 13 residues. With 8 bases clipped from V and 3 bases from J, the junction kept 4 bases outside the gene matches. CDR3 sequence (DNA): TGTGCCAGCGGGACTACGTACTACAATGAGCAGTTCTTC. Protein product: CASGTTYYNEQFF.